Below, one T cell receptor beta chain is given with its context. The antigen remains undetermined. This entry comes from a study of regulatory T cells in long-lasting Graves disease. Library construction for TCR beta used iRepertoire HTBI primers and Arm-PCR of CDR3 regions. Using its own MiXCR run on the multiplex PCR reads, TCRdb lists one record per CDR3 protein. The profile shows about 420,000 distinct CDR3 sequences, roughly 15% of them singletons. Findings of the study overall: Persistent disease favored TRBV28, TRBJ1-2 and TRBJ2-5.

The CDR3 has 13 residues. V lost 2 bases and J lost 2, with 7 bases in between. Time point described: newly diagnosed GD, antithyroid drugs for less than 3 months. The TCR library was prepared using RNA isolated from PBMCs. This sample also belongs to another study, concerning T cells in Graves' hyperthyroidism and ophthalmopathy. That work contributes: The model identified upcoming ophthalmopathy a median approximately 6.4 months ahead of onset.

The clonotype was recovered from a woman between 18 and 29 years old with Graves disease. This chain connects TRBV12-3 or TRBV12-4 to TRBJ2-7; a weak D match, TRBD2 (5 bases). The material sequenced was peripheral blood mononuclear cells (PBMCs), taken at new diagnosis, from a patient treated with antithyroid drugs. In DNA, the CDR3 is TGTGCCAGCAGTTTACACGGGACCTACGAGCAGTACTTC. Its protein product is CASSLHGTYEQYF.